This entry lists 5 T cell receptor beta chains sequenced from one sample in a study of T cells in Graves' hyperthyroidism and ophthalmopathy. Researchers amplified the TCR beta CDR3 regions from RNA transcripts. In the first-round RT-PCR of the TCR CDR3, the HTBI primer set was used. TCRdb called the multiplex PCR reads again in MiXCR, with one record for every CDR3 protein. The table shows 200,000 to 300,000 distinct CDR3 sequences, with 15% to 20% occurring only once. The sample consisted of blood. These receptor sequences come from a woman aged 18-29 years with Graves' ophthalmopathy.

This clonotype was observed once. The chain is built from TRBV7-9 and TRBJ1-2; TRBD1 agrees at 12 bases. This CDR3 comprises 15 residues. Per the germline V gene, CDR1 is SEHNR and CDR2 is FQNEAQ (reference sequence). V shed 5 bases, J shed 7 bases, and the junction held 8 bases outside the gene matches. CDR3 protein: CASSKGQGAKGGYTF. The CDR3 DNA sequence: TGTGCCAGCAGCAAGGGACAGGGGGCGAAGGGTGGCTACACCTTC.

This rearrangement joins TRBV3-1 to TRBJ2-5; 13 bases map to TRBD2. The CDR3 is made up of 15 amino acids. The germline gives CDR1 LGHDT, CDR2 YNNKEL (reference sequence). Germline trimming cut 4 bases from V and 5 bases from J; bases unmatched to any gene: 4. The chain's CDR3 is CASSPTSGGLETQYF. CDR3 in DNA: TGTGCCAGCAGCCCGACTAGCGGGGGGTTGGAGACCCAGTACTTC.

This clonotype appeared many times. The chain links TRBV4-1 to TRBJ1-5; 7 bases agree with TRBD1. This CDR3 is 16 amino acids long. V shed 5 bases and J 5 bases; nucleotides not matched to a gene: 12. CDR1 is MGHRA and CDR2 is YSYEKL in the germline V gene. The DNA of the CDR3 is TGCGCCAGCAGCTTGGACCCAGGGACAGCGTATCAGCCCCAGCATTTT. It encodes CASSLDPGTAYQPQHF.

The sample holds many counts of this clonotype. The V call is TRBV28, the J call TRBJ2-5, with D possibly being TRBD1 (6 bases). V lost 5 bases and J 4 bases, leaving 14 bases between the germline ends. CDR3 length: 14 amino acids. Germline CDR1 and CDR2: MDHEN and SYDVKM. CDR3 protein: CASSPGVQGETQYF. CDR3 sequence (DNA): TGTGCCAGCAGTCCAGGGGTGCAAGGAGAGACCCAGTACTTC.

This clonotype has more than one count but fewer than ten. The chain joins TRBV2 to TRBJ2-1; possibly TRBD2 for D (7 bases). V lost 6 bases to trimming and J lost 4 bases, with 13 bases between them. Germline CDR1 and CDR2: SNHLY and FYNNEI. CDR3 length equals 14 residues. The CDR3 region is CASRGAGAYNEQFF. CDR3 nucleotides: TGTGCCAGCAGGGGGGCGGGGGCGTACAATGAGCAGTTCTTC.